The clone carrying this TCR beta chain was counted a few times. Using a J-beta primer mix together with a sample-barcoded 5' primer, a second PCR was run for roughly 6 to 12 cycles. Each sample yielded at least 3 million CDR3-containing paired-end reads. TCRdb passed the 5' RACE reads through MiXCR, listing each CDR3 protein once. The sample holds about 1,500,000 distinct CDR3 sequences, 28% seen once. The data are from a study of blood T cells in healthy people across ages. V lost 3 bases, J lost 1 base, and 9 bases lay in between. Germline loops: CDR1 DFQATT, CDR2 SNEGSKA (reference sequence). This CDR3 comprises 13 residues.

Material: blood. The chain recombines TRBV20-1 with TRBJ1-1, with a tentative D call TRBD1 (5 bases). The source of this sequence is a woman in her 30s in good health. CDR3 nucleotides: TGCAGTGCTAGGGGGGTCGGGAACACTGAAGCTTTCTTT. This translates into CSARGVGNTEAFF.